This T cell receptor beta chain was found in a study of cytomegalovirus exposure and HLA in healthy donors (dated by TCRdb to 2016 to 2017). At the level of the whole study: According to an earlier analysis of several hundred of the donors, some 170 million T cells yielded over 90 million unique TCR beta sequences and around 280 Gb of sequence data. Roughly 320 gigabases of sequencing data and around 85 million unique TCR sequences made up an early release that covered 500 to 700 HLA-typed donors. Among the roughly 400 genotyped donors, around 81% belonged to the genetic ancestry cluster associated with self-reported Caucasian donors. The aim of the study was to test whether cataloging public T cell receptors could identify signatures of past pathogen exposure. The T cell repertoires of 670 or so subjects were profiled by immunosequencing and related to cytomegalovirus serostatus. In addition to the first cohort of about 650 subjects, a separate validation cohort of under 150 different subjects was used. High-throughput TCR immunosequencing, statistical association of individual TCRs with disease status, and machine learning were combined to predict cytomegalovirus infection status. A later analysis re-examined previously published TCR beta repertoires from more than 550 donors and added high-resolution HLA genotyping to investigate patterns of TCR occurrence. Rather than drawing on any new phenotypic data, the later analysis identified candidate immune exposures from TCR beta sequences and the way those sequences occurred across donors. In an earlier analysis of 550 to 700 of the donors, high-throughput TCR beta sequencing was used to judge whether each TCR beta V gene segment behaved as functional or pseudogenic. Donor age, sex, ethnicity and CMV serostatus were compiled alongside the repertoire data. Genome-wide SNP genotypes for about three fifths of the roughly 670 donors were used in a later genetic analysis, which treated that subset as a discovery cohort. Every discovery cohort repertoire had been produced on one sequencing platform. HLA typing covered class I and class II loci at four-digit resolution. The number of typed donors differed by locus: about 629-640 for A, B, C, DRB1 and DQB1; some 500 for DQA1; about 600 for DPA1; and around 470 for DPB1. Roughly five DR-DQ haplotypes were handled as single units for association and clustering, since linkage in the cohort was strong. Among about 410 genotyped donors of the cohort, an average of around 250,000 unique TCR beta nucleotide sequences was sequenced per donor, of which about 18% were non-productive.

There are 13 amino acids in the CDR3, from cysteine to phenylalanine inclusive. Only the CDR3 DNA is retained, 39 bases long and in frame from the first base. The junction shows trimming of 6 bases on V and 8 bases on J, and the gene matches do not reach 9 bases of it. The CDR1 and CDR2 encoded by the germline V gene are KGHSH and LQKENI. The cohort consisted of more than 650 healthy bone marrow donors. Cohort members were all nominally healthy when sampled, although unrecorded immune exposures were likely present. The donor tested CMV seronegative and was one of the 352 seronegative cohort members. A peripheral blood sample was provided by each donor, and peripheral blood mononuclear cells were used for TCR beta sequencing. The Qiagen DNeasy Blood Extraction Kit was used to extract genomic DNA from the blood cell samples. Of note for this clone: The antigen it recognizes is unknown. Nothing much larger sits one base from this clone, and base qualities are not available.

The library was prepared using the immunoSEQ multiplex PCR assay. The multiplex PCR relied on a mix of 60 forward primers for TCR Vbeta segments and 13 reverse primers for TCR Jbeta segments. The CDR3 region of rearranged TCR beta genes was amplified from genomic DNA with a multiplex PCR assay. The amplified TCR beta libraries were sequenced on the Illumina HiSeq System as 87-base-pair reads. Per the source publication's procedure: A later analysis counted 75 million to 100 million unique TCR beta chains across the 650 to 700 repertoires, and some 11 million of these chains were shared by at least two donors. Raw reads were error-corrected and collapsed into unique sequences with a nearest-neighbor algorithm that merged closely related sequences to remove PCR and sequencing errors. V, D and J gene segments were assigned by aligning CDR3 sequences to IMGT reference sequences. For a sequence to be retained, at least a six-nucleotide match to both a V gene segment and a J gene segment was required. A rearrangement was called productive if the CDR3 had no stop codons and remained in frame with V and J, and every other rearrangement was called non-productive. CDR3 was defined according to IMGT convention as the region running from the second conserved V-encoded cysteine to the conserved J-encoded phenylalanine. The earlier analysis of some 600 of the donors excluded sequences that lacked an unambiguous match to a single V gene segment. In an earlier analysis of approximately 550 of the donors, V segments were called functional above 56.7% productive rearrangements and were called segregating when the between-donor standard deviation exceeded 5%. A statistical classification framework was developed to diagnose cytomegalovirus status using the catalog of TCR beta chain sequences. In a later analysis, V and J genes were assigned by comparing TCR nucleotide sequences against IMGT/GENE-DB human TR gene sequences. The TCRdist pipeline was used in a later analysis to assign CDR3 sequences and most-parsimonious VDJ recombination scenarios. In a later analysis, each TCR beta chain was defined by its CDR3 amino acid sequence together with its V-gene family, and reads without a unique V-gene family were excluded. To address suspected cross-contamination and a sequencing artifact, a later analysis removed over 500 highly shared, low-generation-probability nucleotide sequences. For each public chain, a later analysis derived a clonal expansion index from normalized ranks of inferred template counts within each repertoire. In a later analysis, generation probabilities were computed with a VDJ recombination model fitted to out-of-frame rearrangements, and the resulting probabilities were checked against IGoR. In a later analysis, hypergeometric tests were used to score TCR-TCR, TCR-HLA and TCR-CMV co-occurrence, with a repertoire-size bias correction applied to TCR pairs. A later analysis estimated false discovery rates by permuting HLA or CMV assignments 20 times. In a later analysis, co-occurring TCRs were grouped using DBSCAN, with TCRdist sequence similarity added in when clustering inside HLA-allele-positive subsets. For co-occurrence clustering, repertoires with fewer than 30,000 or more than 120,000 public chains were excluded, along with about five repertoires with anomalous nucleotide sharing. Here the immuneACCESS table is served through TCRdb, limited to in-frame sequences with V and J called. Missing clones are a known gap in these copies; in checked studies unresolved V genes cover under half, and the rest lacks a known reason. For V, J and clone size, that table is used; D and trimming come from the DNA. The table for this sample lists 100,000 to 150,000 clones; about 75% of them were counted only once. Around 1.3% of the sample comes from the top ten.

Study-level results and caveats: A cluster of highly shared sequence variants was judged likely to be a technical artifact of the sequencing pipeline. A later analysis found that most CMV-associated TCR beta chains appeared HLA-restricted, with HLA associations seemingly driven largely by CMV exposure. The classifier was reported to diagnose cytomegalovirus status with high specificity and sensitivity in both the original and validation cohorts. Some IMGT-functional V segments, including TRBV6-2 and TRBV6-3, could not be distinguished by the 87-base-pair reads and were therefore excluded. Roughly uniform sequencing depth across donors was assumed in presence/absence analyses, although this assumption may not hold. Correlated functional status among segregating V segments might reflect linkage disequilibrium, but an unknown experimental factor could not be ruled out. Because counts were too low, about 17 rarely observed V segments, including chromosome 9 orphons, were excluded from the earlier analysis of 587 of the donors. The cohort was sequenced for TCR beta chains only, and without alpha or paired-chain data the features that could be detected were limited. According to the authors, the approach could potentially be generalized to other disease states and immunological phenotypes. In a later analysis, several top co-occurrence clusters were reported to appear linked to parvovirus B19, influenza, CMV and Epstein-Barr virus. Most TCR sequences were observed very rarely across donors, whereas some public TCRs were present in many individuals. When HLA alleles, especially DR and DQ, strongly co-occurred, attributing TCR associations to individual alleles was difficult. In a later genetic analysis, fewer N-insertions in productive TCRs were reported among donors in an Asian-associated ancestry cluster than the roughly 700-donor mean. HLA typing was unavailable for some donors at each locus, so association tests used only the typed subset. In the study, around 150 TCR beta chains were listed as associated with cytomegalovirus. Specific HLA alleles were associated with 15,000 to 20,000 TCR beta sequences at a false discovery rate of 0.05 in a later analysis. A later genetic analysis associated a missense DCLRE1C variant with V-gene and J-gene trimming of TCR beta chains, and an independent cohort replicated the association. For the cohort, immune exposure information was limited to CMV serostatus. Broadly in line with IMGT annotations, most TCR beta V segments showed up in productive rearrangements about 90% or about 30% of the time in an earlier analysis of 450 to 750 of the donors. In vitro tests confirmed that a few of the cytomegalovirus-associated TCR beta chains recognize cytomegalovirus antigens. In a later analysis, HLA-associated TCR beta chains showed more clonal expansion and lower generation probabilities than non-associated chains that were equally common. A further reported finding was that TCR beta sequences accurately predicted the HLA-A and HLA-B alleles for most subjects in the first cohort. According to a later analysis, TCR association rates differed among HLA loci, with DRB1 alleles showing the most associated TCRs and HLA-C alleles showing the fewest.

What was sequenced was PBMCs. Rearrangement joined TRBV18 to TRBJ1-2; TRBD1 lines up with 7 middle nucleotides. This sequence originates from a woman between 40 and 50 years old in good health and CMV-seronegative. CDR3 region: CASSPDRTGGYTF. The DNA is as follows: TGTGCCAGCTCCCCGGACAGGACGGGCGGCTACACCTTC.